The 18 T cell receptor beta chains in this list originate from one sample, sequenced in a study of blood T cells in healthy people across ages. Combining a sample-barcoded 5' primer with a J-beta primer mix, a second PCR ran for roughly 6 to 11 cycles. TCRdb redid the calling of the 5' RACE reads with MiXCR, one entry per CDR3 protein. Of about 570,000 distinct CDR3 sequences in the sample, over 25% were seen once. In addition, the sample was reused for a study of T cells of mothers and their children.

The sample taken for sequencing was blood. The receptors come from a boy under 10 years old in good health.

This rearrangement joins TRBV30 to TRBJ1-4; D is undetermined. V was pared by 0 bases and J by 5 bases, with 7 bases between. The CDR3 length is 13 residues. CDR1 GTSNPN and CDR2 SVGIG come from the germline V gene (reference sequence). The CDR3 region has the DNA TGTGCCTGGAGTGTAACCAGGAATGAAAAACTGTTTTTT. It encodes CAWSVTRNEKLFF.

This clonotype was counted a few times. CDR3 sequence reads: CASSSQTGVGEKLFF. CDR3 in DNA: TGTGCCAGCAGCTCGCAGACAGGGGTGGGCGAAAAACTGTTTTTT. This rearrangement joins TRBV7-2 to TRBJ1-4, with 8 nucleotides matching TRBD1. The CDR3 runs 15 residues. Germline lookup yields CDR1 SGHTA and CDR2 FQGNSA. The trim removed 4 bases at V and 8 bases at J, leaving 9 bases unmatched.

The chain is built from TRBV7-2 and TRBJ2-5; D is perhaps TRBD2 (5 bases). With 2 bases removed from V and 1 base from J, the gap between germline ends came to 11 bases. The CDR3 is 15 residues long. Germline V gene data show CDR1 as SGHTA and CDR2 as FQGNSA. Here the CDR3 DNA reads TGTGCCAGCAGCTTATCTGGACTCTTCCAAGAGACCCAGTACTTC. This sequence encodes CASSLSGLFQETQYF.

This clonotype was seen more than once but under ten times. This chain links TRBV10-3 with TRBJ2-1; D is possibly TRBD1 (6 bases). The assigned J gene may be wrong: the sequence end matches TRBJ2-4 better. The CDR3 spans 11 residues. CDR1 ENHRY and CDR2 SYGVKD come from the germline V gene. CDR3 sequence (DNA): TGTGCCATCAGTGGCACAGGGTATCAGTACTTC. Protein: CAISGTGYQYF.

DNA for the CDR3: TGTGCCAGCAGCTTCGGTCGTCATAGCAATCAGCCCCAGCATTTT. Translating gives CASSFGRHSNQPQHF. The chain employs TRBV16 and TRBJ1-5; D unresolved. The length of the CDR3 is 15 residues. Germline CDR1 reads KGHSY; CDR2 reads FQNENV. Trimming stripped 5 bases from V and 0 bases from J, with 11 bases between.

About this clonotype itself: A read error is likely, as this CDR3 ends without the conserved phenylalanine or tryptophan. The chain employs TRBV5-1 and TRBJ1-1; 12 nucleotides match TRBD1. This CDR3 contains 16 residues. Germline lookup yields CDR1 SGHRS and CDR2 YFSETQ. The V and J ends lost 0 bases and 3 bases, in that order; junction bases with no gene match: 3. CDR3 DNA: TGCGCCAGCAGCTTGGTGGGACAGGGGGCTTACACTGAAGCTTTCTCT. Translation: CASSLVGQGAYTEAFS.

The chain has TRBV20-1 and TRBJ2-1, with 10 bases that match TRBD2. V shed 6 bases, J shed 2 bases, and the junction held 16 bases outside the gene matches. This CDR3 has 18 amino acids. CDR1 and CDR2 from the germline V gene are DFQATT and SNEGSKA (reference sequence). The CDR3 DNA sequence: TGCAGTGCCGAGACCAGCGGGAGGGATAATCGACCCTACAATGAGCAGTTCTTC. Amino acids: CSAETSGRDNRPYNEQFF.

This clonotype has only a few counts. This chain uses TRBV10-3 with TRBJ2-1, with D perhaps assigned TRBD1 or TRBD2 (5 bases each). This CDR3 has 14 residues. In germline, CDR1 is ENHRY, CDR2 SYGVKD. Trimming took off 7 bases at V and 10 bases at J, with 20 bases between the two ends. The CDR3 sequence: CAITTRSRGEEQFF. The CDR3 DNA reads as TGTGCCATCACCACGAGATCGAGAGGGGAAGAGCAGTTCTTC.

This clonotype was detected only a few times. The chain recombines TRBV6-2 or TRBV6-3 with TRBJ2-7; TRBD2 aligns across 11 bases. The V gene end was trimmed by 4 bases and the J gene end by 7 bases; junction bases not matched to a gene: 9. Germline loops: CDR1 MNHEY, CDR2 SVGEGT. The CDR3 length is 15 residues. CDR3 amino acids: CASSWALAGAWEQYF. The CDR3, as DNA: TGTGCCAGCAGTTGGGCACTAGCGGGAGCGTGGGAGCAGTACTTC.

The J gene is TRBJ2-3, the V gene TRBV15, with D possibly TRBD1 on 5 matching bases. Germline values: CDR1 LNHNV, CDR2 YYDKDF (reference sequence). The CDR3 length is 16 residues. V lost 5 bases to trimming and J lost 1 base, with 16 bases between them. The CDR3 is CATSWGEPRGTDTQYF. The DNA for the CDR3 is TGTGCCACCAGCTGGGGCGAACCTAGGGGCACAGATACGCAGTATTTT.

The V and J genes are TRBV5-1 and TRBJ1-1; possible D gene TRBD1, 5 bases. CDR1 is SGHRS, CDR2 YFSETQ, per germline. Between the trimmed V and J ends, which lost 2 bases and 10 bases, there was a span of 12 bases. The CDR3 length is 12 residues. The CDR3 sequence: CASSFQGERAFF. In DNA, the CDR3 is TGCGCCAGCAGCTTCCAGGGAGAAAGAGCTTTCTTT.

Ten or more counts support this clonotype. The chain joins TRBV14 to TRBJ2-4, with D uncertain. Trimming cost V 1 base and J 0 bases, with 10 bases left between them. The CDR3 is made up of 16 amino acids. Germline CDR1 SGHDN, CDR2 FVKESK. The CDR3 DNA follows: TGTGCCAGCAGCCAAGTTGGCACGACAGCCAAAAACATTCAGTACTTC. Translation gives CASSQVGTTAKNIQYF.

This chain connects TRBV7-8 to TRBJ1-6; D call uncertain. The CDR3 consists of 16 residues. With 1 base removed from V and 3 bases from J, the gap between germline ends came to 10 bases. CDR1 and CDR2 (germline): SGHVS, FQNEAQ. The CDR3 region is CASSLGGSLYNSPLHF. The DNA of the CDR3 is TGTGCCAGCAGCTTAGGCGGATCCCTCTATAATTCACCCCTCCACTTT.

A few counts support this clonotype. V and J are TRBV27 and TRBJ1-4; D uncertain. Trimming cost V 4 bases and J 3 bases, with 9 bases left between them. The germline gives CDR1 MNHEY, CDR2 SMNVEV (reference sequence). The CDR3 covers 14 residues. CDR3 sequence: CASSSSVPNEKLFF. The DNA for the CDR3 is TGTGCCAGCAGTTCCAGCGTACCTAATGAAAAACTGTTTTTT.

This clonotype was counted only a few times. V is TRBV27 and J is TRBJ2-3; D might be TRBD1 (5 bases). Trimming removed 2 bases from V and 6 bases from J, with 18 bases in between. The germline V gene has CDR1 MNHEY and CDR2 SMNVEV (reference sequence). The CDR3 consists of 16 residues. CDR3 residues: CASSLGALIRVDTQYF. As DNA, the CDR3 is TGTGCCAGCAGTTTAGGGGCCCTTATCAGGGTTGATACGCAGTATTTT.

The chain recombines TRBV5-1 with TRBJ2-1; TRBD2 aligns across 8 bases. This CDR3 is 15 amino acids long. The germline gives CDR1 SGHRS, CDR2 YFSETQ. V lost 0 bases and J lost 6; bases outside the gene matches: 5. The DNA of the CDR3 is TGCGCCAGCAGCTTGGCCCCAGCGGGAGCCAATGAGCAGTTCTTC. Protein product: CASSLAPAGANEQFF.

The genes are TRBV5-8 and TRBJ2-5, with D unresolved. The CDR3 sequence is 13 residues long. The V gene lost 6 bases and the J gene lost 4 bases, with 13 bases spanning the gap. Germline V CDR1 and CDR2: SGHTS, YDEGEE. As DNA, the CDR3 is TGTGCCAGCACTTATAGGCGATCAGAGACCCAGTACTTC. As protein: CASTYRRSETQYF.

The chain links TRBV27 to TRBJ2-7, with D tentatively TRBD2 (5 bases). The CDR3 contains 15 residues. Germline V gene data show CDR1 as MNHEY and CDR2 as SMNVEV (reference sequence). The germline V and J ends were trimmed by 0 bases and 3 bases, with 12 bases remaining between them. CDR3: CASSLSLAGIYEQYF. CDR3 DNA: TGTGCCAGCAGTTTATCGCTAGCAGGAATCTACGAGCAGTACTTC.